Here is one T cell receptor beta chain with its context. Its ends do not fully match the called genes, so a read error is possible. Researchers prepared the TCRbeta library using unique molecular identifiers, the study reports. TCRdb used MiXCR to reprocess the PCR reads, holding one entry per CDR3 protein. The sample has approximately 420,000 distinct CDR3 sequences; roughly 10% are singletons. Germline lookup yields CDR1 SGHRS and CDR2 YFSETQ. The length of the CDR3 is 15 residues. This entry comes from a study of T-cell reconstitution after alpha-beta-depleted transplantation in children. Specimen: PBMCs from the stem cell graft donor, collected from the stem cell graft. This sequence joins TRBV5-1 and TRBJ2-7, with D perhaps TRBD1 (7 bases). The source is a human donor who donated a stem cell graft to a child with acute myeloid leukemia. CDR3 DNA: TGCGCCAGCAGGTGGGGAGACAGGGCGGACTACGTGCAGTACTTC. Protein product: CASRWGDRADYVQYF.